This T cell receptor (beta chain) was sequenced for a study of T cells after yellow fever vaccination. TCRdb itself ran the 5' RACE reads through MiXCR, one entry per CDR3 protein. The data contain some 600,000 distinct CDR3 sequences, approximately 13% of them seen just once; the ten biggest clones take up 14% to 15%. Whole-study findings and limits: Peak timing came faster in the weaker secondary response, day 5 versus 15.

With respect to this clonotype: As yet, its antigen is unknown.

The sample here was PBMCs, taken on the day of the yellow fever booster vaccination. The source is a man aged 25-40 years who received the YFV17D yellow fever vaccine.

CDR3 DNA: TGCAGTGCTAGAACGGGCAGGGTTACTGAAGCTTTCTTT. Translation gives CSARTGRVTEAFF. This chain links TRBV20-1 with TRBJ1-1; TRBD1 might be the D (5 bases). V was clipped by 2 bases and J by 5 bases, with 12 bases between them. CDR1 and CDR2 (germline): DFQATT, SNEGSKA (reference sequence). CDR3 length equals 13 residues.